The 26 T cell receptor beta chains below all came from one sample that was sequenced in a study of control samples from healthy donors and cancer patients. Method: immunoSEQ multiplex PCR; TCRdb's copy keeps in-frame clones and lacks some. The table lists some 150,000 clones, over 90% of them singletons, with 2% to 2.5% in the top ten. Sequencing was carried out using blood. The receptors come from a man aged 50-60 years in good health.

The rearrangement uses TRBV5-1 and TRBJ2-3, with a possible D match to TRBD1 (5 bases). The germline CDR1 and CDR2 sequences are SGHRS and YFSETQ. Trimming took 0 bases from V and 3 from J, leaving 5 bases between them. The CDR3 runs 13 residues. The CDR3 protein is CASSLDRTDTQYF. For the CDR3, the DNA is TGCGCCAGCAGCTTGGACAGGACAGATACGCAGTATTTT.

The chain recombines TRBV10-3 with TRBJ1-1; D is perhaps TRBD1 (6 bases). Germline V gene lookup returns CDR1 ENHRY and CDR2 SYGVKD. The length of the CDR3 is 13 residues. Trimming took 2 bases from V and 5 from J, leaving 9 bases between them. CDR3 nucleotides: TGTGCCATCAGTGAGCTACAGGGAACTGAAGCTTTCTTT. Translation gives CAISELQGTEAFF.

The chain links TRBV11-2 to TRBJ2-3, with 10 bases lining up with TRBD2. The CDR3 length is 16 residues. The junction had 10 bases not matched to a gene; V was cut back by 3 bases and J by 7 bases. Germline V CDR1 and CDR2: SGHAT, FQNNGV. Here the CDR3 reads CASSFSSGRPLNTQYF. DNA of the CDR3: TGTGCCAGCAGCTTTTCTAGCGGGAGACCTTTGAATACGCAGTATTTT.

This chain joins TRBV6-5 and TRBJ1-2; D uncertain. The V gene lost 0 bases and the J gene lost 7 bases, with 9 bases spanning the gap. This CDR3 contains 13 residues. Germline CDR1 MNHEY, CDR2 SVGAGI. This CDR3 reads CASSYSLDRGYTF. CDR3 DNA: TGTGCCAGCAGTTACTCCCTGGACCGTGGCTACACCTTC.

The genes are TRBV9 and TRBJ2-1; 9 bases are shared with TRBD2. After removal of 0 bases from V and 3 bases from J, the junction contained 1 base not matched to a gene. The CDR3 has 15 amino acids. From germline, CDR1 is SGDLS and CDR2 YYNGEE. This chain's CDR3 is CASSVVAGDYNEQFF. The CDR3 DNA follows: TGTGCCAGCAGCGTAGTAGCGGGAGACTACAATGAGCAGTTCTTC. Full variable domain (remainder filled in from reference TRBV9 and TRBJ2-1): DSGVTQTPKHLITATGQRVTLRCSPRSGDLSVYWYQQSLDQGLQFLIQYYNGEERAKGNILERFSAQQFPDLHSELNLSSLELGDSALYFCASSVVAGDYNEQFFGPGTRLTVL.

The chain employs TRBV5-1 and TRBJ2-5; 8 bases map to TRBD1. The CDR3 has 15 residues. Germline V gene sequence: CDR1 SGHRS, CDR2 YFSETQ. Germline trimming cut 0 bases from V and 2 bases from J; bases unmatched to any gene: 3. Here the CDR3 DNA reads TGCGCCAGCAGCTTGGCCACAGGGGGGCAAGAGACCCAGTACTTC. Translation: CASSLATGGQETQYF.

CDR3 DNA sequence: TGTGCCAGCAGCCAAGGGGGAGGGGTCAAGCTGTTTTTT. Translation: CASSQGGGVKLFF. The rearrangement joins TRBV3-1 (or the pseudogene TRBV3-2) to TRBJ2-2; TRBD2 aligns across 7 bases. V lost 1 base, J lost 12 bases, and 5 bases stayed unmatched. The CDR3 has 13 amino acids. Looked up from germline, CDR1 is LGHDT and CDR2 is YNNKEL (reference sequence).

This clone was seen just once. This rearrangement joins TRBV28 to TRBJ2-5; D might be TRBD1 (6 bases). The CDR3 extends over 15 amino acids. V shed 3 bases and J shed 5 bases, with 16 bases lying between them. Germline-derived CDR1 and CDR2 are MDHEN and SYDVKM. Here the CDR3 reads CASSLGAAGGETQYF. CDR3 coding DNA: TGTGCCAGCAGTTTGGGGGCAGCCGGCGGGGAGACCCAGTACTTC.

The CDR3: CASSPQTGLAKNIQYF. For the CDR3, the DNA is TGTGCCAGCAGCCCACAGACAGGGTTAGCCAAAAACATTCAGTACTTC. V usage is TRBV6-2 or TRBV6-3 and J usage is TRBJ2-4; 7 bases are shared with TRBD1. CDR1 MNHEY and CDR2 SVGEGT come from the germline V gene. V shed 6 bases, J shed 0 bases, and the junction held 8 bases outside the gene matches. CDR3 length: 16 residues.

This clone was seen a few times. J is TRBJ1-5 and V is TRBV2, with D unresolved. V lost 8 bases to trimming and J lost 0 bases, with 8 bases between them. The germline CDR1 and CDR2 sequences are SNHLY and FYNNEI. The CDR3 has 13 residues. The CDR3 DNA reads as TGTGCCAGCGGGCTGAATAGCAATCAGCCCCAGCATTTT. This gives the protein CASGLNSNQPQHF.

The rearrangement uses TRBV28 and TRBJ1-2, with a weak D call TRBD1 (6 bases). Trimming stripped 5 bases from V and 2 bases from J, with 12 bases between. Germline lookup yields CDR1 MDHEN and CDR2 SYDVKM. The CDR3 spans 14 residues. CDR3 region: CASSEGHLNYGYTF. In DNA, the CDR3 is TGTGCCAGCAGTGAGGGACATTTGAACTATGGCTACACCTTC.

The V call is TRBV7-3, the J call TRBJ2-1, with D perhaps being TRBD1 or TRBD2 (5 bases each). CDR1 is SGHTA and CDR2 is FQGTGA in the germline V gene. The V end lost 0 bases, the J end lost 3 bases, and 12 bases lay between the germline ends. The CDR3 totals 16 residues. The CDR3 nucleotides read TGTGCCAGCAGCTTAACGGGACCAATCCGCTACAATGAGCAGTTCTTC. Amino acids: CASSLTGPIRYNEQFF.

The chain has TRBV5-1 and TRBJ1-6, with D uncertain. The CDR3 loop spans 15 amino acids. Per germline, CDR1 SGHRS and CDR2 YFSETQ. Trimming took off 4 bases at V and 7 bases at J, with 15 bases between the two ends. The CDR3 nucleotides read TGCGCCAGCAGCGTAATAGAGGGAAGAAATTCACCCCTCCACTTT. This translates into CASSVIEGRNSPLHF.

The chain combines TRBV28 with TRBJ1-1, with TRBD1 matching 10 bases. Germline CDR1 is MDHEN and CDR2 is SYDVKM. The CDR3 covers 16 residues. The V and J ends lost 4 bases and 1 base, in that order; junction bases with no gene match: 6. The CDR3 protein is CASSWGTGVWNTEAFF. CDR3 DNA sequence: TGTGCCAGCAGTTGGGGGACAGGGGTGTGGAACACTGAAGCTTTCTTT.

This clone has only one observation. V gene TRBV20-1 combines with J gene TRBJ2-5, with 14 bases fitting TRBD2. Germline values: CDR1 DFQATT, CDR2 SNEGSKA (reference sequence). The V gene end was trimmed by 3 bases and the J gene end by 3 bases; junction bases not matched to a gene: 3. This CDR3 has 15 amino acids. The CDR3 loop is CSASRLAGGKETQYF. CDR3 coding DNA: TGCAGTGCTAGTCGACTAGCGGGAGGGAAAGAGACCCAGTACTTC.

V is TRBV5-1 and J is TRBJ2-7; TRBD1 matches 8 bases. V dropped 4 bases and J dropped 6; count of bases not matched to a gene: 6. This CDR3 has 13 residues. Germline V gene data show CDR1 as SGHRS and CDR2 as YFSETQ. The CDR3 coding sequence is TGCGCCAGCAGCACGGACAGGGTGGCCGAGCAGTACTTC. Translation: CASSTDRVAEQYF.

J is TRBJ1-1 and V is TRBV11-3; unclear D gene. The CDR3 has 14 amino acids. V lost 1 base, J lost 2 bases, and 8 bases lay in between. CDR1 SGHNT and CDR2 YENEEA come from the germline V gene. The CDR3 loop reads CASSLGAGNTEAFF. The DNA for the CDR3 is TGTGCCAGCAGCTTAGGGGCAGGAAACACTGAAGCTTTCTTT.

In its sample, this clone was seen once. The chain has TRBV18 and TRBJ1-4; 9 nucleotides agree with TRBD1. This CDR3 is 16 amino acids long. Trimming took 3 bases from V and 14 from J; bases not matched to a gene: 16. The V gene's germline CDR1 is KGHSH and CDR2 LQKENI. Here the CDR3 DNA reads TGTGCCAGCTCACCTGCCGGGACAGGGCTCATCTTACCTCTGTTTTTT. Translating it yields CASSPAGTGLILPLFF.

This clone came up once. This chain joins TRBV14 and TRBJ2-7; the D is unclear. In germline, CDR1 is SGHDN, CDR2 FVKESK. The V end lost 4 bases, the J end lost 3 bases, and 22 bases lay between the germline ends. The CDR3 has 17 amino acids. CDR3 sequence: CASSRTPLRRSLYEQYF. The CDR3 DNA follows: TGTGCCAGCAGCCGCACGCCGTTGAGGCGTAGCCTCTACGAGCAGTACTTC.

This clone was observed once. The gene calls are TRBV3-1 (or the pseudogene TRBV3-2) and TRBJ1-6; D not certain. The CDR3 runs to 16 residues. Germline CDR1 is LGHDT and CDR2 is YNNKEL (reference sequence). V lost 3 bases and J 2 bases, leaving 11 bases between the germline ends. CDR3 sequence (DNA): TGTGCCAGCAGCCAGGCCCTGACCACCTATAATTCACCCCTCCACTTT. Translation: CASSQALTTYNSPLHF.

The chain combines TRBV18 with TRBJ1-5; 8 nucleotides match TRBD1. Germline-derived CDR1 and CDR2 are KGHSH and LQKENI. V shed 3 bases, J shed 1 base, and the junction held 11 bases outside the gene matches. The CDR3 length is 18 residues. CDR3 DNA sequence: TGTGCCAGCTCACCTAGCCCCGGACAGGGTCAAAGCAATCAGCCCCAGCATTTT. Amino acid sequence: CASSPSPGQGQSNQPQHF.

The V and J genes are TRBV11-2 and TRBJ2-5, with D uncertain. The germline gives CDR1 SGHAT, CDR2 FQNNGV. V was shortened by 2 bases and J by 5 bases, with 12 bases between the two germline ends. This CDR3 contains 14 residues. In DNA form, the CDR3 reads TGTGCCAGCAGCTTATCACCAGGTGCGGAGACCCAGTACTTC. The encoded protein is CASSLSPGAETQYF.

V usage is TRBV3-1 (or the pseudogene TRBV3-2) and J usage is TRBJ2-1; 11 nucleotides line up with TRBD2. Germline values: CDR1 LGHDT, CDR2 YNNKEL (reference sequence). The CDR3 length is 17 residues. V gave up 8 bases and J gave up 7 bases; unmatched junction bases: 16. CDR3 nucleotides: TGTGCCAGCCGTGCGGTTGGAGGGACTAGCGGCCTTAATGAGCAGTTCTTC. Translation: CASRAVGGTSGLNEQFF.

The J gene is TRBJ2-7, the V gene TRBV6-2 or TRBV6-3; D possibly uses TRBD1 or TRBD2 (5 bases each). The V end lost 2 bases, the J end lost 3 bases, and 17 bases lay between the germline ends. CDR3 size: 16 residues. CDR1 is MNHEY, CDR2 SVGEGT, per germline. CDR3 amino acids: CASSYPAGSDYYEQYF. For the CDR3, the DNA is TGTGCCAGCAGTTACCCGGCAGGGTCTGACTACTACGAGCAGTACTTC.

The chain joins TRBV12-3 or TRBV12-4 to TRBJ1-2; unclear D gene. V lost 4 bases, J lost 0 bases, and 6 bases lay in between. The CDR3 length is 13 residues. DNA for the CDR3: TGTGCCAGCAGTTACAGACCTAACTATGGCTACACCTTC. Translation gives CASSYRPNYGYTF.

The rearrangement uses TRBV5-1 and TRBJ2-3; 10 bases agree with TRBD2. The CDR3 runs 17 residues. J was trimmed by 1 base and V by 0 bases; bases with no gene match: 5. CDR1 is SGHRS and CDR2 is YFSETQ in the germline V gene. Here the CDR3 DNA reads TGCGCCAGCAGCTTGGGGCCAGCGGGAGGGCGCACAGATACGCAGTATTTT. This translates into CASSLGPAGGRTDTQYF.